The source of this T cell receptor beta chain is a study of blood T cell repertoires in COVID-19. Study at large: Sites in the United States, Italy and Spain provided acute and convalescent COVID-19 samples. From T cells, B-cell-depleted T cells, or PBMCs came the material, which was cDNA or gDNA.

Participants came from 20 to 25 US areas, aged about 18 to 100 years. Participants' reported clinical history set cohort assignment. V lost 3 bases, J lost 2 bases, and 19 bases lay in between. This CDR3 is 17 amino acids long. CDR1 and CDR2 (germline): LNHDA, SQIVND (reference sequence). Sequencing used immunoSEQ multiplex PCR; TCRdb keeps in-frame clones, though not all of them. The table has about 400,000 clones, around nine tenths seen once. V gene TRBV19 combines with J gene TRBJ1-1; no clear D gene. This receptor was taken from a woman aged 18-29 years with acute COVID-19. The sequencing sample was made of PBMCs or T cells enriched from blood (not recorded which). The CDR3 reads CASSIRIDTLINTEAFF. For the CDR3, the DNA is TGTGCCAGTAGTATTCGAATTGACACCCTAATTAACACTGAAGCTTTCTTT. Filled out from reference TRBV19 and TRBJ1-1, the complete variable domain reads DGGITQSPKYLFRKEGQNVTLSCEQNLNHDAMYWYRQDPGQGLRLIYYSQIVNDFQKGDIAEGYSVSREKKESFPLTVTSAQKNPTAFYLCASSIRIDTLINTEAFFGQGTRLTVV.